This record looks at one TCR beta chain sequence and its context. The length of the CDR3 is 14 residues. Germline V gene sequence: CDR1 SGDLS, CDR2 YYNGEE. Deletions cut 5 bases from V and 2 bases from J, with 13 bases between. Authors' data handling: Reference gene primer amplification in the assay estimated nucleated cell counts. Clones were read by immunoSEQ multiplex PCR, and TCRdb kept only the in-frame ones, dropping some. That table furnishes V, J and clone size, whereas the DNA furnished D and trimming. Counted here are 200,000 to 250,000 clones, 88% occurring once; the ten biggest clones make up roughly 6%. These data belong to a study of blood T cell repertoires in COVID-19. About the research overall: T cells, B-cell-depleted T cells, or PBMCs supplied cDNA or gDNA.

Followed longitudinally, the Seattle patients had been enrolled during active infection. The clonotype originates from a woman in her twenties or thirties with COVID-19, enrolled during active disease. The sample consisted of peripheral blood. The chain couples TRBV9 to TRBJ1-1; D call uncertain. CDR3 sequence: CASSPSYFNTEAFF. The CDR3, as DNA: TGTGCCAGCAGTCCGTCCTATTTCAACACTGAAGCTTTCTTT.